This TCR beta chain was captured in a study of CD8 T cells in Susac syndrome. About the research overall: Patients with Susac syndrome were therapy-naive, treated with corticosteroids, or treated with intravenous immunoglobulin alone when blood was collected.

Sequencing of TCR beta, carried out with a high-throughput approach, was applied to CD8+ and CD4+ T cells from the blood. Study-wide findings and caveats: Within total CD8+ repertoires, around 15 Susac-specific public clones were found, and within CD8+ TEMRA repertoires, a few.

Details on this clonotype: Its cognate antigen is unknown.

Random hexamers were used to reverse transcribe an amount of roughly 0.5 to 1 ug RNA. TCR beta CDR3 was amplified by immunoSEQ covering 54 Vbeta and 13 Jbeta. TCRdb reprocessed the immunoSEQ multiplex PCR reads with MiXCR, giving one entry per CDR3 protein. Among more than 100,000 distinct CDR3 sequences listed, just under 95% were seen once. The length of the CDR3 is 17 residues. Looked up from germline, CDR1 is SGHRS and CDR2 is YFSETQ. Germline trimming cut 0 bases from V and 5 bases from J; bases unmatched to any gene: 10. The receptor's source is a human donor with Susac syndrome. The source material was CD8+ T cells from PBMCs. This sequence joins TRBV5-1 and TRBJ2-1, with TRBD2 matching 8 bases. The CDR3 sequence: CASSLGDYRGGDNEQFF. The CDR3 coding sequence is TGCGCCAGCAGCTTGGGGGACTACCGGGGGGGAGACAATGAGCAGTTCTTC.